These 28 T cell receptor beta chains came from one sample sequenced in a study of blood T cell repertoires in COVID-19. Sequencing used immunoSEQ multiplex PCR; TCRdb keeps in-frame clones, though not all of them. The data show 300,000 to 400,000 clones, roughly 84% seen once. Sequenced material: PBMCs or T cells enriched from blood (not recorded which). The receptor set was obtained from a woman in her 30s who had recovered from COVID-19.

The chain recombines TRBV7-2 with TRBJ2-5; TRBD2 aligns across 11 bases. Germline V gene sequence: CDR1 SGHTA, CDR2 FQGNSA. The CDR3 length is 17 residues. Germline trimming cut 5 bases from V and 5 bases from J; bases unmatched to any gene: 13. The CDR3, as DNA: TGTGCCAGCAGCCGGTCCGTAGCGGGGGGGCCGTGGGAGACCCAGTACTTC. Translating it yields CASSRSVAGGPWETQYF.

The V and J genes are TRBV6-2 or TRBV6-3 and TRBJ2-1, with 9 bases lining up with TRBD1. Trimming took 6 bases from V and 5 from J; bases not matched to a gene: 11. This CDR3 has 16 residues. Germline V gene lookup returns CDR1 MNHEY and CDR2 SVGEGT. The CDR3 DNA follows: TGTGCCAGCAGCCCGGTGGGACAGGGTCGAAACAATGAGCAGTTCTTC. Encoded protein: CASSPVGQGRNNEQFF.

The V and J genes are TRBV5-1 and TRBJ2-3; D remains unclear. The CDR3 totals 14 residues. Deletions cut 2 bases from V and 2 bases from J, with 9 bases between. Per the germline V gene, CDR1 is SGHRS and CDR2 is YFSETQ. For the CDR3, the DNA is TGCGCCAGCAGCTTAACAGAGTTCACAGATACGCAGTATTTT. Protein: CASSLTEFTDTQYF.

The rearrangement joins TRBV7-9 to TRBJ1-2; the D gene is possibly TRBD1 (6 bases). The CDR3 loop spans 17 amino acids. Looked up from germline, CDR1 is SEHNR and CDR2 is FQNEAQ (reference sequence). V was shortened by 5 bases and J by 3 bases, with 22 bases between the two germline ends. The CDR3 DNA is TGTGCCAGCAGCCCTAATTCCGATTGGGGGGGCTACTATGGCTACACCTTC. Translated, it gives CASSPNSDWGGYYGYTF.

CDR3 amino acids: CASSQGHDSNQPQHF. The CDR3 DNA sequence: TGCGCCAGCAGCCAAGGACACGATAGCAATCAGCCCCAGCATTTT. The chain uses TRBV4-3 and TRBJ1-5; D gene ambiguous. The V and J ends lost 1 base and 0 bases respectively, with 7 bases between them. The germline CDR1 and CDR2 sequences are LGHNA and YSLEER. The CDR3 totals 15 residues.

V and J are TRBV27 and TRBJ2-6; 7 bases map to TRBD1. The V and J ends lost 5 bases and 0 bases, in that order; junction bases with no gene match: 4. The germline CDR1 and CDR2 sequences are MNHEY and SMNVEV (reference sequence). This CDR3 has 16 residues. The CDR3 loop is CASSTRGRSGANVLTF. CDR3 DNA sequence: TGTGCCAGCAGTACGAGGGGGCGCTCTGGGGCCAACGTCCTGACTTTC.

The genes are TRBV5-1 and TRBJ2-7; 8 bases are shared with TRBD1. CDR3 length equals 17 residues. Germline V CDR1 and CDR2: SGHRS, YFSETQ. With 0 bases clipped from V and 2 bases from J, the junction kept 10 bases outside the gene matches. CDR3 protein: CASSLGLGQGAAYEQYF. CDR3 coding DNA: TGCGCCAGCAGCTTGGGCCTTGGACAGGGTGCCGCCTACGAGCAGTACTTC.

J is TRBJ2-3 and V is TRBV28, with TRBD1 matching 7 bases. The germline CDR1 and CDR2 sequences are MDHEN and SYDVKM. Trimming cost V 5 bases and J 0 bases; bases outside gene matches: 5. The CDR3 is 15 residues long. The CDR3, as DNA: TGTGCCAGCAGTCCCGAGACAGGGAGCACAGATACGCAGTATTTT. Translated: CASSPETGSTDTQYF.

The gene calls are TRBV19 and TRBJ1-2, with a possible D match to TRBD1 (6 bases). Germline CDR1 and CDR2: LNHDA and SQIVND (reference sequence). This CDR3 region has 15 residues. V lost 7 bases and J 4 bases, leaving 19 bases between the germline ends. As DNA, the CDR3 is TGTGCCAGTACCCTCCTAGGACAGTCGACCTATGGCTACACCTTC. Protein: CASTLLGQSTYGYTF.

The chain uses TRBV6-1 and TRBJ1-5, with a weak D call TRBD1 (6 bases). Trimming removed 2 bases from V and 6 bases from J, with 14 bases in between. Germline lookup yields CDR1 MNHNS and CDR2 SASEGT. The CDR3 contains 15 residues. The CDR3 bases are TGTGCCAGCAGTGAACGGGGGGCCCCCCCTCAGCCCCAGCATTTT. Its protein product is CASSERGAPPQPQHF.

The V gene is TRBV27, the J gene TRBJ2-2; TRBD2 matches at 10 bases. The germline CDR1 and CDR2 sequences are MNHEY and SMNVEV (reference sequence). Unmatched junction bases numbered 11, after V lost 6 bases and J lost 1 base. This CDR3 has 18 residues. The CDR3 protein is CASRPIPGLAKNTGELFF. As DNA, the CDR3 is TGTGCCAGCAGACCGATTCCGGGACTAGCGAAGAACACCGGGGAGCTGTTTTTT.

V usage is TRBV25-1 and J usage is TRBJ1-6, with TRBD1 matching 10 bases. The CDR3 consists of 14 residues. Germline loops: CDR1 MGHDK, CDR2 SYGVNS. V lost 3 bases and J lost 13; bases outside the gene matches: 6. CDR3 residues: CASSEPGQGTPLHF. CDR3 DNA sequence: TGTGCCAGCAGTGAGCCGGGACAGGGGACCCCCCTCCACTTT.

V and J are TRBV24-1 and TRBJ1-3, with D perhaps TRBD1 (6 bases). V was shortened by 4 bases and J by 0 bases, with 12 bases between the two germline ends. This CDR3 has 16 amino acids. Germline V gives CDR1 KGHDR, CDR2 SFDVKD. The chain's CDR3 is CATSDSGQSSGNTIYF. CDR3 nucleotide sequence: TGTGCCACCAGTGACTCCGGACAGAGCTCTGGAAACACCATATATTTT.

The rearrangement joins TRBV13 to TRBJ1-1; TRBD1 agrees at 12 bases. CDR3 length: 17 amino acids. Germline V gives CDR1 PRHDT, CDR2 FYEKMQ (reference sequence). Trimming cost V 5 bases and J 1 base; bases outside gene matches: 8. This CDR3 reads CASSPGTGGVTNTEAFF. The CDR3, as DNA: TGTGCCAGCAGCCCGGGGACAGGGGGCGTTACGAACACTGAAGCTTTCTTT. The full variable domain, its missing parts supplied by reference TRBV13 and TRBJ1-1, is AAGVIQSPRHLIKEKRETATLKCYPIPRHDTVYWYQQGPGQDPQFLISFYEKMQSDKGSIPDRFSAQQFSDYHSELNMSSLELGDSALYFCASSPGTGGVTNTEAFFGQGTRLTVV.

The CDR3 DNA is TGTGCCAGCAGTTACGGGGGGTCAGCTGAAGCTTTCTTT. This translates into CASSYGGSAEAFF. The chain links TRBV6-2 or TRBV6-3 to TRBJ1-1, with TRBD1 as a possible D gene (5 bases). CDR3 length: 13 amino acids. The germline V and J ends were trimmed by 2 bases and 6 bases, with 10 bases remaining between them. The germline gives CDR1 MNHEY, CDR2 SVGEGT.

This clone occurred once. The chain carries TRBV10-3 and TRBJ2-7, with D maybe TRBD2 (6 bases). CDR1 and CDR2 (germline): ENHRY, SYGVKD. Between the trimmed V and J ends, which lost 0 bases and 2 bases, there was a span of 8 bases. The CDR3 contains 14 residues. The CDR3 here is CAISESGLAYEQYF. Written as DNA, the CDR3 is TGTGCCATCAGTGAGTCGGGACTGGCCTACGAGCAGTACTTC.

This clone appeared a single time. The chain recombines TRBV3-1 (or the pseudogene TRBV3-2) with TRBJ1-5; unclear D gene. The germline V and J ends were trimmed by 5 bases and 6 bases, with 17 bases remaining between them. Germline loops: CDR1 LGHDT, CDR2 YNNKEL (reference sequence). The CDR3 is 15 residues long. CDR3 DNA sequence: TGTGCCAGCAGCAGCTCGGGTGCCGTTTTTCAGCCCCAGCATTTT. Translating gives CASSSSGAVFQPQHF.

V and J are TRBV7-9 and TRBJ2-7, with D tentatively TRBD1 (5 bases). In germline, CDR1 is SEHNR, CDR2 FQNEAQ (reference sequence). V dropped 1 base and J dropped 5 bases, with 12 bases sitting between them. The CDR3 extends over 14 amino acids. The CDR3 region has the DNA TGTGCCAGCAGCTTAGTGAGACAGTGGCACGAGCAGTACTTC. This gives the protein CASSLVRQWHEQYF.

There are a few counts of this clone. The chain carries TRBV10-3 and TRBJ2-2, with D possibly being TRBD1 (5 bases). CDR1 is ENHRY and CDR2 is SYGVKD in the germline V gene. The CDR3 is 16 residues long. The ends were cut back, 3 bases at V and 1 base at J, with 12 bases in the middle. CDR3 protein: CAISEGWQGNTGELFF. The CDR3 DNA follows: TGTGCCATCAGTGAAGGCTGGCAGGGGAACACCGGGGAGCTGTTTTTT.

J is TRBJ1-2 and V is TRBV28, with TRBD1 identical over 7 bases. Germline V gene lookup returns CDR1 MDHEN and CDR2 SYDVKM. The CDR3 is made up of 14 amino acids. Trimming removed 4 bases from V and 5 bases from J; junction bases left unmatched: 7. The CDR3 DNA follows: TGTGCCAGCAGTTCCGGGACAGAGGATTATGGCTACACCTTC. It codes for CASSSGTEDYGYTF.

The chain joins TRBV24-1 to TRBJ2-1, with 10 nucleotides matching TRBD1. The CDR3 consists of 16 residues. V lost 4 bases and J lost 6; bases outside the gene matches: 8. CDR1 is KGHDR and CDR2 is SFDVKD in the germline V gene. The CDR3 nucleotides are TGTGCCACCAGTGAGCGGACAGGGGGGATAGGCAATGAGCAGTTCTTC. This encodes CATSERTGGIGNEQFF.

The gene calls are TRBV7-2 and TRBJ2-2, with 7 bases aligning to TRBD1. Per germline, CDR1 SGHTA and CDR2 FQGNSA. The CDR3 contains 15 residues. V dropped 5 bases and J dropped 4; count of bases not matched to a gene: 7. The CDR3 DNA reads as TGTGCCAGCAGCCCCTGGGACAGAGGCACCGGGGAGCTGTTTTTT. It is translated as CASSPWDRGTGELFF.

V is TRBV9 and J is TRBJ2-3; 8 bases are a match to TRBD2. Germline CDR1 SGDLS, CDR2 YYNGEE. The CDR3 covers 16 residues. The trim removed 7 bases at V and 4 bases at J, leaving 14 bases unmatched. DNA for the CDR3: TGTGCCAGCGCCGCCGGGGGGGTCGGATCGCCAGATACGCAGTATTTT. It encodes CASAAGGVGSPDTQYF. The full variable domain, in which reference TRBV9 and TRBJ2-3 provide the parts outside the CDR3, is DSGVTQTPKHLITATGQRVTLRCSPRSGDLSVYWYQQSLDQGLQFLIQYYNGEERAKGNILERFSAQQFPDLHSELNLSSLELGDSALYFCASAAGGVGSPDTQYFGPGTRLTVL.

Here the CDR3 reads CASSPKGGQNTEAFF. Written as DNA, the CDR3 is TGTGCCAGTAGTCCCAAGGGAGGGCAGAACACTGAAGCTTTCTTT. The genes are TRBV19 and TRBJ1-1; D is uncertain. Germline V gene data show CDR1 as LNHDA and CDR2 as SQIVND (reference sequence). The V gene lost 5 bases and the J gene lost 1 base, with 14 bases spanning the gap. The CDR3 covers 15 residues.

This clone was observed a single time. Other DNA variants within this sample encode the same CDR3. J is TRBJ1-5 and V is TRBV7-8; TRBD1 is a possible D gene (5 bases). Per the germline V gene, CDR1 is SGHVS and CDR2 is FQNEAQ. Trimming pared 0 bases from V and 1 base from J, leaving 7 bases between. There are 15 residues in the CDR3. CDR3 amino acids: CASSLAGGSNQPQHF. In nucleotides, the CDR3 is TGTGCCAGCAGCTTAGCGGGGGGGAGCAATCAGCCCCAGCATTTT.

The rearrangement links TRBV4-1 to TRBJ2-6; 10 bases are a match to TRBD1. Germline values: CDR1 MGHRA, CDR2 YSYEKL. The CDR3 runs 19 residues. Trimming took 0 bases from V and 3 from J; bases not matched to a gene: 8. CDR3 bases: TGCGCCAGCAGCCAAGATCTGAGACAGGGGGCGGTTGGGGCCAACGTCCTGACTTTC. This translates into CASSQDLRQGAVGANVLTF.

The V gene is TRBV7-6, the J gene TRBJ2-7; D perhaps matches TRBD1 (5 bases). V was shortened by 4 bases and J by 2 bases, with 12 bases between the two germline ends. Per the germline V gene, CDR1 is SGHVS and CDR2 is FNYEAQ. The CDR3 is 14 residues long. The CDR3 is CASSSQAGTYEQYF. For the CDR3, the DNA is TGTGCCAGCAGCTCCCAAGCAGGGACCTACGAGCAGTACTTC.

The chain employs TRBV19 and TRBJ2-3, with D possibly being TRBD1 (6 bases). Trimming removed 3 bases at V and 6 bases at J, with 13 bases between. The CDR3 extends over 14 amino acids. Germline values: CDR1 LNHDA, CDR2 SQIVND (reference sequence). As DNA, the CDR3 is TGTGCCAGTAGTATCCCGAACAGGGCTGATACGCAGTATTTT. It yields the protein CASSIPNRADTQYF. The full variable domain, completed using reference TRBV19 and TRBJ2-3, is DGGITQSPKYLFRKEGQNVTLSCEQNLNHDAMYWYRQDPGQGLRLIYYSQIVNDFQKGDIAEGYSVSREKKESFPLTVTSAQKNPTAFYLCASSIPNRADTQYFGPGTRLTVL.